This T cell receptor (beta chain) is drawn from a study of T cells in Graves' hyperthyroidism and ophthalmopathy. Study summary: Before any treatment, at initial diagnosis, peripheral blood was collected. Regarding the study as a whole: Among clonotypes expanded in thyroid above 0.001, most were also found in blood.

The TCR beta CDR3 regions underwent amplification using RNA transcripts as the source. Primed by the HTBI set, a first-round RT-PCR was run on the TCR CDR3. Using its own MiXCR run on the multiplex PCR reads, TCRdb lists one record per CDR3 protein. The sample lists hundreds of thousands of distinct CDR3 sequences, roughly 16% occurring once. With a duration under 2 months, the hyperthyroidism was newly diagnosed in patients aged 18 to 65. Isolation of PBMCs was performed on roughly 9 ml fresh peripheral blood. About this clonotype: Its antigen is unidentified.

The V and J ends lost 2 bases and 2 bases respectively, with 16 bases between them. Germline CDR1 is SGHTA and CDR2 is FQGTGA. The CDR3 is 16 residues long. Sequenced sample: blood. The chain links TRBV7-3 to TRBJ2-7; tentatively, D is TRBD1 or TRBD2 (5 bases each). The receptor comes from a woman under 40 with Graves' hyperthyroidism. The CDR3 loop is CASSLYGTSVTYEQYF. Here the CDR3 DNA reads TGTGCCAGCAGCTTATACGGGACGTCGGTTACCTACGAGCAGTACTTC.